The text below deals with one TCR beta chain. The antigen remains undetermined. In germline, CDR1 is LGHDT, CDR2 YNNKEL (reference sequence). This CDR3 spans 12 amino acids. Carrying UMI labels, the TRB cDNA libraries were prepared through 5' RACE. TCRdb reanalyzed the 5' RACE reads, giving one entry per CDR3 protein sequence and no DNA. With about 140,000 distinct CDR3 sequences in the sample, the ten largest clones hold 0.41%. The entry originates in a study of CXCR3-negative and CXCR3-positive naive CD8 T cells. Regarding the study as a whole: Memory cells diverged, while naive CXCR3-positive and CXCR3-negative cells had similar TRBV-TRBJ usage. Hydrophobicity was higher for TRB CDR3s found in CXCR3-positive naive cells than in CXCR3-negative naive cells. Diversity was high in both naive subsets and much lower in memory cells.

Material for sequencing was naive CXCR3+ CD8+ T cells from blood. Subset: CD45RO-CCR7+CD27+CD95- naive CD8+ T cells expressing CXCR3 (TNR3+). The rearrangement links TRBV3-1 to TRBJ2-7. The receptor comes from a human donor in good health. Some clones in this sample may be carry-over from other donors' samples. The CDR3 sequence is CASSQVTYEQYF.